This T cell receptor beta chain originates from a study of blood T cells in healthy people across ages. Findings and caveats of the study: CMV status of donors was unknown, possibly confounding expanded clonotype changes.

It was with a sample-barcoded 5' primer and a J-beta primer mix that a second PCR of roughly 7 to 12 cycles was run. One entry per CDR3 protein results from TCRdb running MiXCR on the 5' RACE reads. The repertoire holds around 1,000,000 distinct CDR3 sequences, 25% seen once, with about 0.69% in the top ten. This clonotype was counted ten times or more. The target antigen is unknown. V was shortened by 0 bases and J by 4 bases, with 4 bases between the two germline ends. CDR3 length equals 12 residues. The germline CDR1 and CDR2 sequences are SGHRS and YFSETQ. The same sample was also used in a study of T cells of mothers and their children.

Sequencing was done on a sample of blood. The chain recombines TRBV5-1 with TRBJ2-5, with D uncertain. This clonotype was obtained from a girl aged 2 to 10 in good health. The CDR3 nucleotides are TGCGCCAGCAGCTTGGAGGTAGAGACCCAGTACTTC. It encodes CASSLEVETQYF.